Below are 7 T cell receptor beta chains sequenced from a single sample in a study of blood T cells in healthy people across ages. Using a J-beta primer mix together with a sample-barcoded 5' primer, a second PCR was run for roughly 7 to 12 cycles. TCRdb re-called the 5' RACE reads through MiXCR, storing one row per CDR3 protein. Among over 1,500,000 distinct CDR3 sequences listed, about 39% were seen once. Sequenced sample: blood. The receptors were sampled from a human donor in good health.

The chain has TRBV27 and TRBJ1-5; 9 nucleotides match TRBD1. Germline CDR1 MNHEY, CDR2 SMNVEV (reference sequence). V lost 6 bases, J lost 3 bases, and 6 bases stayed unmatched. This CDR3 has 15 amino acids. Written as DNA, the CDR3 is TGTGCCAGCAGACCACAGGGGGCTCCCAATCAGCCCCAGCATTTT. Encoded protein: CASRPQGAPNQPQHF.

The table lists this clonotype with a few counts. J is TRBJ2-3 and V is TRBV20-1, with TRBD2 identical over 12 bases. CDR3 size: 17 residues. Germline V gene lookup returns CDR1 DFQATT and CDR2 SNEGSKA (reference sequence). The trim removed 3 bases at V and 1 base at J, leaving 8 bases unmatched. CDR3 protein: CSASILRLAGGTDTQYF. The CDR3 bases are TGCAGTGCTAGTATCTTGCGACTAGCGGGGGGCACAGATACGCAGTATTTT.

Comment on this clonotype: With a much larger clone just one base away, this may be a read error. V usage is TRBV29-1 and J usage is TRBJ2-5; the D gene could be TRBD1 or TRBD2 (5 bases each). Germline V gene sequence: CDR1 SQVTM, CDR2 ANQGSEA. This CDR3 spans 15 amino acids. The CDR3 region is CSVDPGQGTREAQYF. CDR3 DNA sequence: TGCAGCGTTGACCCAGGGCAGGGAACTAGAGAGGCCCAGTACTTC.

This sequence joins TRBV3-1 and TRBJ1-2; D not resolved. The CDR3 runs to 18 residues. The V and J ends lost 0 bases and 0 bases respectively, with 17 bases between them. Germline-derived CDR1 and CDR2 are LGHDT and YNNKEL (reference sequence). Written as DNA, the CDR3 is TGTGCCAGCAGCCAAGATCAAATGAGACACCGAGCTAACTATGGCTACACCTTC. Encoded protein: CASSQDQMRHRANYGYTF. The entire variable domain, with the rest obtained from reference TRBV3-1 and TRBJ1-2, is as follows: DTAVSQTPKYLVTQMGNDKSIKCEQNLGHDTMYWYKQDSKKFLKIMFSYNNKELIINETVPNRFSPKSPDKAHLNLHINSLELGDSAVYFCASSQDQMRHRANYGYTFGSGTRLTVV.

V gene TRBV9 combines with J gene TRBJ2-7; D perhaps matches TRBD2 (5 bases). CDR3 size: 14 residues. Germline CDR1 reads SGDLS; CDR2 reads YYNGEE. V dropped 2 bases and J dropped 12 bases, with 21 bases sitting between them. The CDR3 spells CASSVAPLGETRYF. CDR3 nucleotides: TGTGCCAGCAGCGTGGCGCCTTTGGGAGAGACCCGGTACTTC.

The chain combines TRBV7-2 with TRBJ2-4; the D gene could be TRBD1 or TRBD2 (5 bases each). The ends were cut back, 3 bases at V and 6 bases at J, with 12 bases in the middle. CDR1 is SGHTA, CDR2 FQGNSA, per germline. There are 14 residues in the CDR3. The CDR3 sequence is CASSLPGPVNIQYF. Here the CDR3 DNA reads TGTGCCAGCAGCTTGCCGGGACCGGTAAACATTCAGTACTTC.

This clonotype was observed a few times. The gene calls are TRBV7-6 and TRBJ1-3; D might be TRBD1 (5 bases). The CDR3 is made up of 14 amino acids. Trimming took off 5 bases at V and 2 bases at J, with 10 bases between the two ends. CDR1 and CDR2 (germline): SGHVS, FNYEAQ. CDR3 region: CASSAARAGNTIYF. In DNA form, the CDR3 reads TGTGCCAGCAGCGCGGCCAGGGCTGGAAACACCATATATTTT.